This TCR beta chain came from a study of CD8 T cells in Susac syndrome. It was negative isolation that provided the CD8+ and CD4+ T cells, whereas TEMRA cells were enriched by FACS. Study observations and caveats: The study recognized that the number of individuals in its TCR sequencing and HLA analysis was relatively small.

The CDR3 runs 17 residues. V was clipped by 3 bases and J by 0 bases, with 17 bases between them. Germline V gene sequence: CDR1 GTSNPN, CDR2 SVGIG (reference sequence). On this clonotype: What it binds is unknown.

With random hexamers, about 0.45 to 1 ug RNA was reverse transcribed. Across 54 Vbeta and 13 Jbeta, TCR beta CDR3 was amplified with immunoSEQ multiplex PCR. MiXCR, applied by TCRdb to the immunoSEQ multiplex PCR reads, yields one record per CDR3 protein. The sample lists under 200,000 distinct CDR3 sequences, roughly 91% occurring once. The sequencing input was CD4+ T cells from PBMCs. The source of this sequence is a human donor with Susac syndrome. This chain links TRBV30 with TRBJ1-4; D is possibly TRBD1 (5 bases). CDR3 bases: TGTGCCTGGAGCCGAGCGGGGGTCGTTTCAACTAATGAAAAACTGTTTTTT. As protein: CAWSRAGVVSTNEKLFF.